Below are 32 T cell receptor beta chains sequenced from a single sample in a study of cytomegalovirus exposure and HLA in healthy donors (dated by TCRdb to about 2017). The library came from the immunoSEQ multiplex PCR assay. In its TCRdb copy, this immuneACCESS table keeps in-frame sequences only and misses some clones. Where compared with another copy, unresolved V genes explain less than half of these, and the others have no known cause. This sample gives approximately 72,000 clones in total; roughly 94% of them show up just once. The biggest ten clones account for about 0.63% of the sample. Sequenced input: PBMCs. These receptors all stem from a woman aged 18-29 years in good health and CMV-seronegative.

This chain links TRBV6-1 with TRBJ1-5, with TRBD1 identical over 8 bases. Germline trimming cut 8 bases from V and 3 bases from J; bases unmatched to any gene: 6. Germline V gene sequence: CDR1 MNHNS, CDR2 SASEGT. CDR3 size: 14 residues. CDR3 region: CASLQGVLNQPQHF. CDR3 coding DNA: TGTGCCAGCCTACAGGGGGTGCTCAATCAGCCCCAGCATTTT.

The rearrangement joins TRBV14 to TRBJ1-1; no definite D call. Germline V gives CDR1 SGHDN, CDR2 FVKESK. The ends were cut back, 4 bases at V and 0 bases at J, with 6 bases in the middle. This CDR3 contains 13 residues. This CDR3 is CASSLFLNTEAFF. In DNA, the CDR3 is TGTGCCAGCAGCCTCTTCTTGAACACTGAAGCTTTCTTT.

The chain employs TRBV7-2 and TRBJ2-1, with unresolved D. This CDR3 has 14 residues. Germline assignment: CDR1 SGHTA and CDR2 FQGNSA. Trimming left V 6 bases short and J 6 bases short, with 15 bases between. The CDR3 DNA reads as TGTGCCAGCAGAGCTGCTCGAGCCACCAATGAGCAGTTCTTC. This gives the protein CASRAARATNEQFF.

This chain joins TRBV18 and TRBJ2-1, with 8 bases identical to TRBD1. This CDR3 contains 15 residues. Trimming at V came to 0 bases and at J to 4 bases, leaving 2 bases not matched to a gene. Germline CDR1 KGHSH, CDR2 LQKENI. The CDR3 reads CASSPPTGAYNEQFF. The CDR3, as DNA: TGTGCCAGCTCACCACCGACAGGGGCGTACAATGAGCAGTTCTTC. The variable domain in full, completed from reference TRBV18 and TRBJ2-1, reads NAGVMQNPRHLVRRRGQEARLRCSPMKGHSHVYWYRQLPEEGLKFMVYLQKENIIDESGMPKERFSAEFPKEGPSILRIQQVVRGDSAAYFCASSPPTGAYNEQFFGPGTRLTVL.

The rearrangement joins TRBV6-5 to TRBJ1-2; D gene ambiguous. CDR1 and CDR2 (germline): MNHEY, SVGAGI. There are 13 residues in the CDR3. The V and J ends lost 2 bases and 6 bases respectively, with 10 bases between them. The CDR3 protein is CASSYDGLDGYTF. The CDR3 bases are TGTGCCAGCAGTTACGACGGACTAGATGGCTACACCTTC.

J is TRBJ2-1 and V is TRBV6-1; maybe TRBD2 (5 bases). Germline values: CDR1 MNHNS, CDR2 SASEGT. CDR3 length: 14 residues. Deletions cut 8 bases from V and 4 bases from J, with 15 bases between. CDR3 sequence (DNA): TGTGCCAGCGGAGGAGGTAAAGGGTACAATGAGCAGTTCTTC. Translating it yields CASGGGKGYNEQFF.

The CDR3 DNA is TGCGCCAGCAGCTCGGGGACAGCAGAGACCCAGTACTTC. Protein product: CASSSGTAETQYF. This sequence joins TRBV5-1 and TRBJ2-5, with 7 nucleotides matching TRBD1. Trimming took 3 bases from V and 4 from J; bases not matched to a gene: 3. This CDR3 is built from 13 residues. Germline V gives CDR1 SGHRS, CDR2 YFSETQ.

CDR3 coding DNA: TGCGCCAGCAGCTTGAGTGAGGGAGGTCAGCCCCAGCATTTT. Translated: CASSLSEGGQPQHF. The V gene is TRBV5-1, the J gene TRBJ1-5; D call uncertain. The germline V and J ends were trimmed by 1 base and 6 bases, with 11 bases remaining between them. Germline V gene lookup returns CDR1 SGHRS and CDR2 YFSETQ. The length of the CDR3 is 14 residues.

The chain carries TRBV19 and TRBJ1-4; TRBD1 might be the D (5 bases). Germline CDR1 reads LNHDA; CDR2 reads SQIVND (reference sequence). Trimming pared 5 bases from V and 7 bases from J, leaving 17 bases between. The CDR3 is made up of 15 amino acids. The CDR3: CASSQIGAGREKLFF. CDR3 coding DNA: TGTGCCAGTAGTCAGATCGGAGCAGGGCGTGAAAAACTGTTTTTT.

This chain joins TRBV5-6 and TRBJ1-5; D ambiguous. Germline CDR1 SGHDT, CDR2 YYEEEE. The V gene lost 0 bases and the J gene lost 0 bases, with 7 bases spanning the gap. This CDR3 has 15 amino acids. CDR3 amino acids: CASSLAGYSNQPQHF. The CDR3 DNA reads TGTGCCAGCAGCTTGGCAGGTTATAGCAATCAGCCCCAGCATTTT.

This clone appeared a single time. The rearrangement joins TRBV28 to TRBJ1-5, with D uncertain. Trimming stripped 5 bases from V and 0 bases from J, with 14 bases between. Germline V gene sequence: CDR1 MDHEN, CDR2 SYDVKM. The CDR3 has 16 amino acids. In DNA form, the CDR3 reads TGTGCCAGCAGTCTAGGAGAGGGTTATAGCAATCAGCCCCAGCATTTT. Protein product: CASSLGEGYSNQPQHF.

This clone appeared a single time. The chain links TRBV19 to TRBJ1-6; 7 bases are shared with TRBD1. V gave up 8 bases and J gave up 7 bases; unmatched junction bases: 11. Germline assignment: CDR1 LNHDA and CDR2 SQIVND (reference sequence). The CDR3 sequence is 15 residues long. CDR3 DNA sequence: TGTGCCAGTCGGATGAAGGACAGGTCGAATTCACCCCTCCACTTT. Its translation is CASRMKDRSNSPLHF.

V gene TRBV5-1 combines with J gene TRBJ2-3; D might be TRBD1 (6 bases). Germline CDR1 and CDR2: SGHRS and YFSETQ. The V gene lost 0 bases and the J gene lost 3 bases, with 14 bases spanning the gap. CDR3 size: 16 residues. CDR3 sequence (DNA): TGCGCCAGCAGCTTGGTCACAGGGATAGTGACAGATACGCAGTATTTT. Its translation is CASSLVTGIVTDTQYF.

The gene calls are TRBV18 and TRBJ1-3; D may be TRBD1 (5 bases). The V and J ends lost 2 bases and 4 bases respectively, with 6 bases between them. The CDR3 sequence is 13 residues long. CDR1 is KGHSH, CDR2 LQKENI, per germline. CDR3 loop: CASSPTGGNTIYF. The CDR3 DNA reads TGTGCCAGCTCACCAACAGGAGGAAACACCATATATTTT.

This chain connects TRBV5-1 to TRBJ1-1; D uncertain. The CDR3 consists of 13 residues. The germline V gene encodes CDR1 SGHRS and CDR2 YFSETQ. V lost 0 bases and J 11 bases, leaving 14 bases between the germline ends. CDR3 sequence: CASSLDSGQWAFF. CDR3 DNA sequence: TGCGCCAGCAGCTTGGACAGCGGCCAGTGGGCTTTCTTT.

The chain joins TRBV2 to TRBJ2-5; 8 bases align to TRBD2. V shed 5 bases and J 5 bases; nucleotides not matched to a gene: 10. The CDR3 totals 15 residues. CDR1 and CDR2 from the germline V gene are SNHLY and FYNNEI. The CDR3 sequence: CASSRLAGGFETQYF. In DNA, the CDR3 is TGTGCCAGCAGTCGGTTGGCGGGGGGTTTTGAGACCCAGTACTTC.

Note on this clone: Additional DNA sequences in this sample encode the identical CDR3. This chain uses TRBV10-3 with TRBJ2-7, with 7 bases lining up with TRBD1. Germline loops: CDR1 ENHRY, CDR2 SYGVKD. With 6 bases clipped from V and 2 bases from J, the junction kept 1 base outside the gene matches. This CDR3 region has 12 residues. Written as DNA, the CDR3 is TGTGCCATCAGGACAGGGACCTACGAGCAGTACTTC. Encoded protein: CAIRTGTYEQYF.

For the CDR3, the DNA is TGTGCCAGCACCCAGGGAACTGAAGCTTTCTTT. Its protein is CASTQGTEAFF. The chain recombines TRBV6-1 with TRBJ1-1, with D possibly matching TRBD1 (5 bases). Per the germline V gene, CDR1 is MNHNS and CDR2 is SASEGT. V was pared by 7 bases and J by 5 bases, with 8 bases between. The CDR3 consists of 11 residues.

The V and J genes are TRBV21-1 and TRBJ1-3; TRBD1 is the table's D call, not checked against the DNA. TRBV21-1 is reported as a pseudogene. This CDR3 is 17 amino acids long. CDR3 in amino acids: CASSKGGEGEPGNTIYF. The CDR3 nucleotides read TGTGCCAGCAGCAAAGGGGGAGAGGGGGAACCTGGAAACACCATATATTTT.

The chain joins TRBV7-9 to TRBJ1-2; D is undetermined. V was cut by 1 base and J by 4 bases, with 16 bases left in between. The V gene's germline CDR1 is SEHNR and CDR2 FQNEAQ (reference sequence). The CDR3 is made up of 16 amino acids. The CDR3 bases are TGTGCCAGCAGCTTAGTTGGCGGCTTCTTACCCTATGGCTACACCTTC. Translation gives CASSLVGGFLPYGYTF.

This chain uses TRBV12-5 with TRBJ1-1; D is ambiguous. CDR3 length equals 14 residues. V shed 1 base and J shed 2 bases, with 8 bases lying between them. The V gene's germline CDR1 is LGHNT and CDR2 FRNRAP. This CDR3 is CASGLERGNTEAFF. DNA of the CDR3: TGTGCTAGTGGTTTGGAGCGGGGTAACACTGAAGCTTTCTTT.

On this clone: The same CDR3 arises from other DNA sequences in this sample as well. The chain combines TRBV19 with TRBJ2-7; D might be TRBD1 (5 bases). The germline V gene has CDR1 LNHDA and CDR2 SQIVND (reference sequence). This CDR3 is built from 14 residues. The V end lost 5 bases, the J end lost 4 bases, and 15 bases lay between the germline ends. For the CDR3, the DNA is TGTGCCAGTAGTCCCCGGACAACCGGGTACGAGCAGTACTTC. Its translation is CASSPRTTGYEQYF.

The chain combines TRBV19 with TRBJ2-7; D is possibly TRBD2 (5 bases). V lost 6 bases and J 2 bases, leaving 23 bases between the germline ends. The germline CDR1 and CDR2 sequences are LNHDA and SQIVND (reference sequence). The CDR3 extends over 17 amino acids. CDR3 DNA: TGTGCCAGTAGCCCAGAGGGTAGCTTCGCCTTTCCCTACGAGCAGTACTTC. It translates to CASSPEGSFAFPYEQYF.

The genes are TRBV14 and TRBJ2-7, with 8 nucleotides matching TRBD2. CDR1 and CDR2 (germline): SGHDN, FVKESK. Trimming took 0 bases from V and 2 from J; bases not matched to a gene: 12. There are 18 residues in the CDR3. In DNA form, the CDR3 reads TGTGCCAGCAGCCAAGATTCCCCGTTCGCGGGGGGTCCCTACGAGCAGTACTTC. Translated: CASSQDSPFAGGPYEQYF.

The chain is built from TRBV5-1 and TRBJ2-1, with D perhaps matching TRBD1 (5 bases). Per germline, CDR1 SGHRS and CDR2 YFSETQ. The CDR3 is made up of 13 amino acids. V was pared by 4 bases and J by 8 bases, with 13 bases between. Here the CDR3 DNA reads TGCGCCAGCAGCCCGGACACGTCAGATGAGCAGTTCTTC. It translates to CASSPDTSDEQFF.

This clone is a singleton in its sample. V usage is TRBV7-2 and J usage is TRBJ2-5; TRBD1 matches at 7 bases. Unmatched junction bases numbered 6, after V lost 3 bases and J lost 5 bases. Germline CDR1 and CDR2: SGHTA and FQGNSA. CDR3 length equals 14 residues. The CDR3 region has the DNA TGTGCCAGCAGCTTGACAGGGTTCCGGGAGACCCAGTACTTC. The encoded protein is CASSLTGFRETQYF. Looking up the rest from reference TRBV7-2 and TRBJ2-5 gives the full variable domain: GAGVSQSPSNKVTEKGKDVELRCDPISGHTALYWYRQSLGQGLEFLIYFQGNSAPDKSGLPSDRFSAERTGGSVSTLTIQRTQQEDSAVYLCASSLTGFRETQYFGPGTRLLVL.

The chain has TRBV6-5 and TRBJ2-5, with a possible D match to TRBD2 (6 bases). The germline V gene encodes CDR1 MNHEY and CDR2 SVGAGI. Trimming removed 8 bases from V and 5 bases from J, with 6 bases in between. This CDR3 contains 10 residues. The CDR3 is CASGRETQYF. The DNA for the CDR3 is TGTGCCAGCGGGAGGGAGACCCAGTACTTC.

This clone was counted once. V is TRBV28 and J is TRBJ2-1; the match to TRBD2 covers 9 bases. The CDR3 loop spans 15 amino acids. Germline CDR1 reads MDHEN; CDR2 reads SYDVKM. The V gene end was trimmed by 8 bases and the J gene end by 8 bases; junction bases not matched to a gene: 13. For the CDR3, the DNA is TGTGCCAGCCACCTTCGGCGGGGGGGCCTCCATGAGCAGTTCTTC. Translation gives CASHLRRGGLHEQFF. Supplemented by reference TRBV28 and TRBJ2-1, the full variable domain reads DVKVTQSSRYLVKRTGEKVFLECVQDMDHENMFWYRQDPGLGLRLIYFSYDVKMKEKGDIPEGYSVSREKKERFSLILESASTNQTSMYLCASHLRRGGLHEQFFGPGTRLTVL.

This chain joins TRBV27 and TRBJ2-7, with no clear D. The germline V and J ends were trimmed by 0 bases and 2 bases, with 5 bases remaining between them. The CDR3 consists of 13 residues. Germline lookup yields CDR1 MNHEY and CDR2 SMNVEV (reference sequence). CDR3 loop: CASSLSQAYEQYF. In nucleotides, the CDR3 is TGTGCCAGCAGTTTATCACAAGCCTACGAGCAGTACTTC.

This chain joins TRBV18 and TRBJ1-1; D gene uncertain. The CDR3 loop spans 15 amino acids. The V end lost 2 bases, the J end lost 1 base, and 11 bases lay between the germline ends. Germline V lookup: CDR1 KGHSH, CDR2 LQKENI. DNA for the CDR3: TGTGCCAGCTCACCAAAGGGCCGGGAGAACACTGAAGCTTTCTTT. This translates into CASSPKGRENTEAFF.

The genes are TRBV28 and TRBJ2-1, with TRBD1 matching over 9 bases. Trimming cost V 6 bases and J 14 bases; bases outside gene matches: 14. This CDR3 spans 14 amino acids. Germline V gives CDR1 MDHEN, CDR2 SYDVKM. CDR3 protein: CASRRPGQGPGEFF. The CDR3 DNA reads TGTGCCAGCAGACGCCCCGGACAGGGGCCTGGGGAGTTCTTC. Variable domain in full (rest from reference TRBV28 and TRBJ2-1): DVKVTQSSRYLVKRTGEKVFLECVQDMDHENMFWYRQDPGLGLRLIYFSYDVKMKEKGDIPEGYSVSREKKERFSLILESASTNQTSMYLCASRRPGQGPGEFFGPGTRLTVL.

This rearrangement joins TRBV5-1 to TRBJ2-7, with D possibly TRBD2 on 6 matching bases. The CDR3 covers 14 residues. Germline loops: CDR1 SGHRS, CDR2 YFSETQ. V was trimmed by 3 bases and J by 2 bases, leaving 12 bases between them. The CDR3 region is CASSSAGVTYEQYF. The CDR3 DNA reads TGCGCCAGCAGCTCAGCGGGCGTCACCTACGAGCAGTACTTC. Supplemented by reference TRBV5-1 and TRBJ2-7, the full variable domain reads KAGVTQTPRYLIKTRGQQVTLSCSPISGHRSVSWYQQTPGQGLQFLFEYFSETQRNKGNFPGRFSGRQFSNSRSEMNVSTLELGDSALYLCASSSAGVTYEQYFGPGTRLTVT.